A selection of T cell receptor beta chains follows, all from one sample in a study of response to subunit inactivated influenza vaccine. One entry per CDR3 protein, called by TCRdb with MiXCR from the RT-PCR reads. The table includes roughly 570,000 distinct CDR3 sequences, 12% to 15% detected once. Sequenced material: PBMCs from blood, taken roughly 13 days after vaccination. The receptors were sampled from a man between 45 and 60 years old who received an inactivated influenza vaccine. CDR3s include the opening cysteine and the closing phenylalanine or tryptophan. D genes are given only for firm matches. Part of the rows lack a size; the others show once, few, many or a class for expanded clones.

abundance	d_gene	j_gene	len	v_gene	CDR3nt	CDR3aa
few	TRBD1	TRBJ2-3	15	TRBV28	TGTGCCAGCAGCAGACAGGGGTTTGGCGCAGATACGCAGTATTTT	CASSRQGFGADTQYF
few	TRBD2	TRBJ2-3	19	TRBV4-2	TGTGCCAGCAGCCAAGAATTGTATGGTGCTAGCGGGAGGACAGATACGCAGTATTTT	CASSQELYGASGRTDTQYF
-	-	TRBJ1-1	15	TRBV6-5	TGTGCCAGCAGTTACTCACAGATGATGAACACTGAAGCTTTCTTT	CASSYSQMMNTEAFF
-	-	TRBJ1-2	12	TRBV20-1	TGCAGTGCTAACAGGAGGGCGGGGGGCTACACCTTC	CSANRRAGGYTF
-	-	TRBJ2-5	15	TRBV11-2	TGTGCCAGCAGCTCTTCCAGAGTTTTGGAGAAGACCCAGTACTTC	CASSSSRVLEKTQYF
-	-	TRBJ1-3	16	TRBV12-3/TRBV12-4	TGTGCCAGCAGTTTAGCGCCATACCGCGGTGGAAACACCATATATTTT	CASSLAPYRGGNTIYF
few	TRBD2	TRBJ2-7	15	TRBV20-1	TGCAGTGCTAGAAAAACCGGACTAGCGGGGGGCGAGCAGTACTTC	CSARKTGLAGGEQYF
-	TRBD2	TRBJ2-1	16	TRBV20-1	TGCAGTGCTAGAGCCCTACTAGCGGGAGGATACAATGAGCAGTTCTTC	CSARALLAGGYNEQFF
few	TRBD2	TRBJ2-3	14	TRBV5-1	TGCGCCAGCAGCTTGGCCGGGACTAGAGATACGCAGTATTTT	CASSLAGTRDTQYF
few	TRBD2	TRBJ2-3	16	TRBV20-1	TGCAGTGCCCCTTTCACGGCCGGGAGGGTGTCAGATACGCAGTATTTT	CSAPFTAGRVSDTQYF
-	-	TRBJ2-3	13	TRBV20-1	TGCAGTGCTAGGAAAGGTTTAACAGATACGCAGTATTTT	CSARKGLTDTQYF
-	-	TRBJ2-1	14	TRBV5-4	TGTGCCAGCAGCTTCCGGGACACCACCAATGAGCAGTTCTTC	CASSFRDTTNEQFF
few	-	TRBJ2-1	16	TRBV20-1	TGCAGTGCTAAGTCGATATCCGGTGTCTCCTACAATGAGCAGTTCTTC	CSAKSISGVSYNEQFF
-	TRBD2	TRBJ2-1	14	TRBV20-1	TGCAGTGCTAGAACTAGCGGGGGGATCGGGGAGCAGTTCTTC	CSARTSGGIGEQFF
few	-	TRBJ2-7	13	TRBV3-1	TGTGCCAGCAGCCAAGATGGCGGGTACAGGCAGTACTTC	CASSQDGGYRQYF
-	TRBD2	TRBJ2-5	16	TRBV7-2	TGTGCCAGCAGCTTAGGGACTAGCGGGAGATTGGAGACCCAGTACTTC	CASSLGTSGRLETQYF
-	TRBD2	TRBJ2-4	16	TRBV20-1	TGCAGTGCTAGCGGGGCGGGAGTGACGCAAGTAAACATTCAGTACTTC	CSASGAGVTQVNIQYF